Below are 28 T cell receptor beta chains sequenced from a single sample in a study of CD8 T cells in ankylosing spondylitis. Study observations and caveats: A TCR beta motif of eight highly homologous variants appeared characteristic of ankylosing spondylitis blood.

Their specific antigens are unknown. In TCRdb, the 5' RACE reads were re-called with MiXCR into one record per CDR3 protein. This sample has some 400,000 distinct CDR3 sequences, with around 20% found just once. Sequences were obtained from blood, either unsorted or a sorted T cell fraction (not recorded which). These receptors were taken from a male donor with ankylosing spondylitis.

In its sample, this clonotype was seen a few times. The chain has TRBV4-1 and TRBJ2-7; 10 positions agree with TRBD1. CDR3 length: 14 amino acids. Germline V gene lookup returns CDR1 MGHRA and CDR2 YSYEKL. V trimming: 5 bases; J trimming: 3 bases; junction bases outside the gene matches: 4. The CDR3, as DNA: TGCGCCAGCAGCAGCCGGACAGGGGGCTACGAGCAGTACTTC. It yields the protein CASSSRTGGYEQYF.

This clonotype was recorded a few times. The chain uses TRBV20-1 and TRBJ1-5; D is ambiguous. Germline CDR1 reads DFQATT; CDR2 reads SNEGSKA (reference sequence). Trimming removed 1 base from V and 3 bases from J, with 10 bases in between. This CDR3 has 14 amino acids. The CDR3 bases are TGCAGTGCTAGAGCTCGCCGAACCAATCAGCCCCAGCATTTT. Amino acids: CSARARRTNQPQHF.

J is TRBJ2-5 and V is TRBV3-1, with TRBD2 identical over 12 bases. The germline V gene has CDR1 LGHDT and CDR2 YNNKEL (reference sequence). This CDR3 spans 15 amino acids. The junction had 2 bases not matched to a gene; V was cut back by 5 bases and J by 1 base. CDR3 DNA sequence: TGTGCCAGCAGCATACTAGCGGGGGGCCAAGAGACCCAGTACTTC. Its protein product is CASSILAGGQETQYF.

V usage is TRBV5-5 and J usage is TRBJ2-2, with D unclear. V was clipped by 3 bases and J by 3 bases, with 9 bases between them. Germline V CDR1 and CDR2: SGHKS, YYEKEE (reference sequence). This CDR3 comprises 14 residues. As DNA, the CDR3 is TGTGCCAGCAGCTGGAACTCGGACACCGGGGAGCTGTTTTTT. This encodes CASSWNSDTGELFF.

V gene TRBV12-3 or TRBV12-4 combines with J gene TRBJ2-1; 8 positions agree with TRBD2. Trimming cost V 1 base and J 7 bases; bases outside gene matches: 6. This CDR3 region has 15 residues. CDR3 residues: CASSLERTSWNEQFF. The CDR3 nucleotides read TGTGCCAGCAGTTTAGAAAGGACTAGCTGGAATGAGCAGTTCTTC.

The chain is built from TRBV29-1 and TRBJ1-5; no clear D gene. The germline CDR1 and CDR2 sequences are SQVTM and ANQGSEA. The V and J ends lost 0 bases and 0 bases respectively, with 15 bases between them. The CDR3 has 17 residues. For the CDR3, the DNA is TGCAGCGTTGAAGATGAATCAGCAGTTTATAGCAATCAGCCCCAGCATTTT. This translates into CSVEDESAVYSNQPQHF.

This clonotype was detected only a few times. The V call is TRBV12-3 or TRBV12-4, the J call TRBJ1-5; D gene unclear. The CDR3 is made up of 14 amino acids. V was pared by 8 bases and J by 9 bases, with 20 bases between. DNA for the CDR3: TGTGCCAGCTCCCTGCGGGATGGGCCATTGCCCCAGCATTTT. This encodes CASSLRDGPLPQHF.

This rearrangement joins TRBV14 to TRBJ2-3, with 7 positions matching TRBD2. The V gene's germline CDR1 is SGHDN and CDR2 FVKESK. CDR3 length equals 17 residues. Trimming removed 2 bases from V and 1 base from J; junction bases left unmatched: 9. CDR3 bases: TGTGCCAGCAGCCAACATCCGCGGGAGATTGGCACAGATACGCAGTATTTT. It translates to CASSQHPREIGTDTQYF. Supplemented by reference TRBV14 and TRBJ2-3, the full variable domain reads EAGVTQFPSHSVIEKGQTVTLRCDPISGHDNLYWYRRVMGKEIKFLLHFVKESKQDESGMPNNRFLAERTGGTYSTLKVQPAELEDSGVYFCASSQHPREIGTDTQYFGPGTRLTVL.

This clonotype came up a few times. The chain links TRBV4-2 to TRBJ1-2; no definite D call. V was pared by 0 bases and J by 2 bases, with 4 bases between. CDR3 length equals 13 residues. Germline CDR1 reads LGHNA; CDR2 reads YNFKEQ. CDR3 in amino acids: CASSQDPNYGYTF. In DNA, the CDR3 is TGTGCCAGCAGCCAAGACCCCAACTATGGCTACACCTTC.

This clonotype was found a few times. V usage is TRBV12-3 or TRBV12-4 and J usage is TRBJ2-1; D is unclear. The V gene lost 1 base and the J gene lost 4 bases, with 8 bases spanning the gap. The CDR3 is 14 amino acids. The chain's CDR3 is CASSLGLPYNEQFF. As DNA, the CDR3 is TGTGCCAGCAGTTTAGGCTTGCCGTACAATGAGCAGTTCTTC.

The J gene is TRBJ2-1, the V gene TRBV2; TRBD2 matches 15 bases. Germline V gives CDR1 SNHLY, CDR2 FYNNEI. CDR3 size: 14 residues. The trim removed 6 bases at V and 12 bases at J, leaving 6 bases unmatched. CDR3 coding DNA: TGTGCCAGCAGGCCGGGACTAGCGGGAGGAAGGCAGTTCTTC. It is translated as CASRPGLAGGRQFF.

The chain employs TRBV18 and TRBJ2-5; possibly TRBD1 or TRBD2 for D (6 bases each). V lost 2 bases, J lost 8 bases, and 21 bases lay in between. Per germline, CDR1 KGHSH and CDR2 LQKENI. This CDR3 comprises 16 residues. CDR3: CASSPTGGQNLVTQYF. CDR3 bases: TGTGCCAGCTCACCAACCGGGGGACAAAACCTAGTAACCCAGTACTTC.

CDR3 sequence reads: CASIGPFGDTDTQYF. CDR3 sequence (DNA): TGTGCCAGCATCGGTCCCTTCGGTGACACAGATACGCAGTATTTT. The rearrangement links TRBV25-1 to TRBJ2-3; no firm D call. The CDR3 sequence is 15 residues long. Germline assignment: CDR1 MGHDK and CDR2 SYGVNS. Between the trimmed V and J ends, which lost 7 bases and 2 bases, there was a span of 16 bases.

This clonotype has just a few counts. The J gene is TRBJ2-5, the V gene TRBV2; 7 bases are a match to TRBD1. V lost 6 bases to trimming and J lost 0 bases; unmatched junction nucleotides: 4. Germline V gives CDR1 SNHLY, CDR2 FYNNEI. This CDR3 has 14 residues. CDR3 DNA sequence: TGTGCCAGCAGACAGGGACAGAACCAAGAGACCCAGTACTTC. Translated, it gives CASRQGQNQETQYF.

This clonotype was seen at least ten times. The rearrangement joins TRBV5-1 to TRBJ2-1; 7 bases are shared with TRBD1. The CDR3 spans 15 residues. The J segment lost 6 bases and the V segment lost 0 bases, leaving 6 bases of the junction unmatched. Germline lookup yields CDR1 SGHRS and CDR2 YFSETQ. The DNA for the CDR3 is TGCGCCAGCAGCTTGGCCCCGGGACAGCTCAATGAGCAGTTCTTC. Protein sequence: CASSLAPGQLNEQFF.

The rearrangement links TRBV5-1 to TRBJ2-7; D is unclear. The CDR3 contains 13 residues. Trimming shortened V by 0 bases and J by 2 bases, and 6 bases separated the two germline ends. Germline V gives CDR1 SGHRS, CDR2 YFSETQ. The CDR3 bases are TGCGCCAGCAGCTTGGAAGGTCCCTACGAGCAGTACTTC. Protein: CASSLEGPYEQYF.

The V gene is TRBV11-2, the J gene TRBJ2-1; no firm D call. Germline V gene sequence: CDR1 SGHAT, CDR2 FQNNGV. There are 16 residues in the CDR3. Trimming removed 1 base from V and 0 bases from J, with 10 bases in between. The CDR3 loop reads CASSLVGPSSYNEQFF. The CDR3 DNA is TGTGCCAGCAGCTTAGTTGGGCCTAGCTCCTACAATGAGCAGTTCTTC.

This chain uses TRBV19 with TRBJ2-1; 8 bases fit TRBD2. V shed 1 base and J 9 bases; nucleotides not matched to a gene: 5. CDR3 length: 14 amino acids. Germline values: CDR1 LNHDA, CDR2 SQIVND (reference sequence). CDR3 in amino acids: CASSIGTSPSEQFF. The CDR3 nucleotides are TGTGCCAGTAGTATAGGGACTAGCCCGTCTGAGCAGTTCTTC.

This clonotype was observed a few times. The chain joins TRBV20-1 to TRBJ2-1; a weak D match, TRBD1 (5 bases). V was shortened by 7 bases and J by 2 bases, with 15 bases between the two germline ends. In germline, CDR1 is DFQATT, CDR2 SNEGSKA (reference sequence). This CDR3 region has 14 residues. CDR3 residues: CSVPGHRPYNEQFF. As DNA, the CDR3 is TGCAGTGTGCCCGGACACCGGCCCTACAATGAGCAGTTCTTC.

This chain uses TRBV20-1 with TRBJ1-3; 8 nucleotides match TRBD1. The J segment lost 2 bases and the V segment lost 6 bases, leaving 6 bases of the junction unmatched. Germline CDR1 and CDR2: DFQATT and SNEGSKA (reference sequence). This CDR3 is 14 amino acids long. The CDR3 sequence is CSAHRGEAGNTIYF. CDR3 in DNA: TGCAGTGCGCACAGGGGGGAGGCTGGAAACACCATATATTTT.

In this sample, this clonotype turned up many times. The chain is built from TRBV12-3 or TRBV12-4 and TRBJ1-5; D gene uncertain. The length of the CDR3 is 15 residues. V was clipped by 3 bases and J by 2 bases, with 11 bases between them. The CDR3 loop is CASSFRGGGNQPQHF. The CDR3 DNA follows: TGTGCCAGCAGTTTTCGGGGAGGAGGCAATCAGCCCCAGCATTTT.

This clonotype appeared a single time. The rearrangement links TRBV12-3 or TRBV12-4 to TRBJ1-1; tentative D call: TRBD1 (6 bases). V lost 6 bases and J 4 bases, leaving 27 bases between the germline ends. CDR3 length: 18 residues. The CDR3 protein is CASSPFGGAVGRSTEAFF. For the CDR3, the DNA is TGTGCCAGCAGCCCTTTTGGGGGGGCTGTGGGGCGAAGCACTGAAGCTTTCTTT.

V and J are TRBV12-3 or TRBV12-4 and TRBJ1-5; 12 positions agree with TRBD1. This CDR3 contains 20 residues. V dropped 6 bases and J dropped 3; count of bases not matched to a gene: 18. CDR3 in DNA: TGTGCCAGCAGCAAAACCGGGACAGGGGGCGCGGTACTCCCCAATCAGCCCCAGCATTTT. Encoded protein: CASSKTGTGGAVLPNQPQHF.

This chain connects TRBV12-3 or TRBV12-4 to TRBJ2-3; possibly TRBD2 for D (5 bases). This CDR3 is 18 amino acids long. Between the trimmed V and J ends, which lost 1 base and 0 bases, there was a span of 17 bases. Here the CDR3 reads CASSLGLSGYPSTDTQYF. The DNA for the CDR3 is TGTGCCAGCAGTTTAGGATTAAGCGGCTACCCTAGCACAGATACGCAGTATTTT.

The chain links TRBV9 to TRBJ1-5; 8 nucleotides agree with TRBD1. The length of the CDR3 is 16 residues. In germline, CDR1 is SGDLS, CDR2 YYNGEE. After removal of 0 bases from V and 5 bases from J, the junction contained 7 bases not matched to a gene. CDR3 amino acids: CASSVGGQDLYQPQHF. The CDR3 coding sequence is TGTGCCAGCAGCGTAGGGGGACAGGACCTTTATCAGCCCCAGCATTTT.

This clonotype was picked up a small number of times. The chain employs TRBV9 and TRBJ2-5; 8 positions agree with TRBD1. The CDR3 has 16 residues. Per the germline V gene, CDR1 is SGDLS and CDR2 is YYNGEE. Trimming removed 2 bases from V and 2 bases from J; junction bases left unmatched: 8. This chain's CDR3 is CASSVQDRGRQETQYF. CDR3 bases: TGTGCCAGCAGCGTCCAAGACAGGGGACGACAAGAGACCCAGTACTTC.

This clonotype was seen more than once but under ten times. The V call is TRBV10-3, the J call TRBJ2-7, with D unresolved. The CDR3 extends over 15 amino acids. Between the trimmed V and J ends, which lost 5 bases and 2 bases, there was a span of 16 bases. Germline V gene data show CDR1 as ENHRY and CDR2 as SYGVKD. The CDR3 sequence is CAISQNGVGPYEQYF. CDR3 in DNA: TGTGCCATCAGTCAAAATGGGGTCGGGCCCTACGAGCAGTACTTC.

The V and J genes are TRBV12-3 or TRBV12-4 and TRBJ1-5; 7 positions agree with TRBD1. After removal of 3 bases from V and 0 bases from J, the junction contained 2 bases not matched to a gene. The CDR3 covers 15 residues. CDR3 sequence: CASSLDRNSNQPQHF. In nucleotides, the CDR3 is TGTGCCAGCAGTTTGGACAGGAATAGCAATCAGCCCCAGCATTTT.